Listed below are T cell receptor beta chains from one sample, sequenced in a study of T cell repertoires in cytomegalovirus infection. TCRdb re-analysed the reads in MiXCR, keeping a single row per CDR3 protein. The data contain about 240,000 distinct CDR3 sequences, roughly an eighth of them singletons. Sequenced: PBMCs. These receptor sequences come from a human donor in good health (CMV status not recorded). Some clones in this sample may be carry-over from other donors' samples. Each CDR3 is given with its conserved first and last residue. D genes are given only for firm matches. Clone size is stated in some rows and not others, as once, few, many or a class when expanded.

V gene	clone size	D gene	J gene	CDR3 protein	CDR3 DNA
TRBV7-9	many	-	TRBJ2-7	CASSFGGADEQYF	TGTGCCAGCAGCTTCGGGGGTGCGGACGAGCAGTACTTC
TRBV28	many	TRBD1	TRBJ1-4	CASSLSTGREKLFF	TGTGCCAGCAGTTTATCGACAGGGAGGGAAAAACTGTTTTTT
TRBV19	many	-	TRBJ2-5	CASSLTLQETQYF	TGTGCCAGTAGTCTGACACTTCAAGAGACCCAGTACTTC
TRBV7-2	many	TRBD1	TRBJ2-7	CASSSGQGNVYEQYF	TGTGCCAGCAGCTCCGGACAGGGTAATGTCTACGAGCAGTACTTC
TRBV4-3	few	-	TRBJ2-1	CASSQEGLRANEQFF	TGCGCCAGCAGCCAAGAGGGGCTTAGAGCCAATGAGCAGTTCTTC
TRBV6-5	many	-	TRBJ1-5	CASRTARNQPQHF	TGTGCCAGCAGAACAGCTCGCAATCAGCCCCAGCATTTT
TRBV5-1	-	-	TRBJ1-2	CASSPDRLRGYTF	TGCGCCAGCAGCCCAGACAGGTTGCGGGGCTACACCTTC
TRBV5-4	many	TRBD2	TRBJ2-1	CASIDAELAGGWDEQFF	TGTGCCAGCATTGACGCGGAACTAGCGGGAGGTTGGGATGAGCAGTTCTTC
TRBV7-8	many	-	TRBJ2-2	CASTTTGPQVGELFF	TGTGCCAGCACCACCACGGGACCCCAAGTCGGGGAGCTGTTTTTT
TRBV6-2/TRBV6-3	many	TRBD2	TRBJ2-3	CASSYSQRERTDTQYF	TGTGCCAGCAGTTACTCGCAGCGGGAGAGGACAGATACGCAGTATTTT
TRBV20-1	few	-	TRBJ2-1	CSARDPKRAEQFF	TGCAGTGCTAGAGACCCTAAAAGAGCAGAGCAGTTCTTC
TRBV4-3	many	TRBD1	TRBJ2-1	CASSQDRGTGGYNEQFF	TGCGCCAGCAGCCAAGATCGGGGGACAGGGGGTTACAATGAGCAGTTCTTC
TRBV19	many	-	TRBJ2-1	CASSHSPGTPQDEQFF	TGTGCCAGTAGCCATTCTCCCGGGACGCCTCAGGATGAGCAGTTCTTC
TRBV19	few	-	TRBJ2-1	CASSISNEQFF	TGTGCCAGTAGTATCAGTAATGAGCAGTTCTTC
TRBV5-5	-	-	TRBJ2-2	CASSPNTRADTGELFF	TGTGCCAGCAGCCCTAATACGAGGGCGGACACCGGGGAGCTGTTTTTT
TRBV7-2	many	TRBD2	TRBJ2-7	CASSLSAGEPYEQYF	TGTGCCAGCAGCTTATCAGCGGGGGAACCCTACGAGCAGTACTTC
TRBV28	many	TRBD1	TRBJ1-5	CASSPATGSNNQPQHF	TGTGCCAGCAGCCCCGCGACAGGGAGTAACAATCAGCCCCAGCATTTT
TRBV4-3	once	-	TRBJ1-2	CASSQSVGGLDYTF	TGCGCCAGCAGCCAATCCGTCGGGGGGCTTGACTACACCTTC
TRBV6-1	few	-	TRBJ2-2	CASSYGGATTGELFF	TGTGCCAGCAGTTACGGTGGGGCTACCACCGGGGAGCTGTTTTTT
TRBV29-1	few	TRBD2	TRBJ2-1	CSVEDPLASKNEQFF	TGCAGCGTTGAAGACCCACTAGCGTCGAAGAATGAGCAGTTCTTC
TRBV6-6	-	TRBD2	TRBJ2-7	CASSYPTSGGLGEQYF	TGTGCCAGCAGTTATCCGACTAGCGGGGGCCTCGGCGAGCAGTACTTC
TRBV28	few	TRBD2	TRBJ2-5	CASSSSGGTQYF	TGTGCCAGCAGTTCGTCGGGGGGGACCCAGTACTTC